This T cell receptor beta chain was recorded in a study of T cells after yellow fever vaccination. Study results and caveats: It was a small share of clonotypes that appeared in both CD4 and CD8 compartments. Clones from primary vaccination mostly reappeared after the booster (roughly 97% CD4, about 88% CD8).

For this clonotype: As yet, its antigen is unknown.

UMIs and a universal primer site were added when TCR cDNA was made by 5'RACE template switching. In TCRdb, the 5' RACE reads were re-called with MiXCR into one record per CDR3 protein. This sample carries some 670,000 distinct CDR3 sequences, 9% to 15% of them seen once, and the ten largest clones take around 14%. The TCR comes from a man aged 25-45 years who received the YFV17D yellow fever vaccine. Source: PBMCs, taken on the day of the yellow fever booster vaccination.

CDR3 coding DNA: TGCGCCAGCAGCTTACGGGGATATGCAACTAATGAAAAACTGTTTTTT. Protein: CASSLRGYATNEKLFF. The gene calls are TRBV5-1 and TRBJ1-4; D unclear. The V end was cut by 2 bases, the J end by 0 bases, with 11 bases between. The V gene's germline CDR1 is SGHRS and CDR2 YFSETQ. This CDR3 has 16 amino acids.